The source of this T cell receptor (beta chain) is a study of control samples from healthy donors and cancer patients. Produced via immunoSEQ multiplex PCR; TCRdb's table is partial and in-frame only. This table holds under 85,000 clones, approximately 94% found once. This TCR was recovered from a woman in her thirties or forties with lung cancer. The sample comprised PBMCs.

CDR3 sequence reads: CASSLPTKRGPSYEQYF. DNA of the CDR3: TGTGCCAGCAGCTTACCGACTAAGCGGGGGCCCTCCTACGAGCAGTACTTC. The chain is built from TRBV7-2 and TRBJ2-7; 8 positions match TRBD2. CDR3 size: 17 residues. CDR1 and CDR2 from the germline V gene are SGHTA and FQGNSA. The ends lost 2 bases at V and 0 bases at J; junction bases unmatched: 9.